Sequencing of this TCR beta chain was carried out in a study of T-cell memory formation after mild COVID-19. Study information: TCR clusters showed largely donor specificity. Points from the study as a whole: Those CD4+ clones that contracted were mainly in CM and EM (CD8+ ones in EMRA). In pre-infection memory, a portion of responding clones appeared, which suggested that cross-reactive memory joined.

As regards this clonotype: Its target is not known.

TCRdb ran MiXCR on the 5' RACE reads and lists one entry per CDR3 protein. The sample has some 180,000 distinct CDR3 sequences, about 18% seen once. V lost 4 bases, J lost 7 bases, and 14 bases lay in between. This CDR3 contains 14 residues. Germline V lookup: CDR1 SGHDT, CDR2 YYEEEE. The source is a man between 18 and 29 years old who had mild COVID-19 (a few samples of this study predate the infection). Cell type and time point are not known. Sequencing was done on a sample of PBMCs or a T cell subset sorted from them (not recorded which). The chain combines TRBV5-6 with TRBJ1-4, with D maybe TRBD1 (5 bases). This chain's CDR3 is CASSPMPGSEKLFF. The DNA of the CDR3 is TGTGCCAGCAGCCCAATGCCAGGGAGTGAAAAACTGTTTTTT.